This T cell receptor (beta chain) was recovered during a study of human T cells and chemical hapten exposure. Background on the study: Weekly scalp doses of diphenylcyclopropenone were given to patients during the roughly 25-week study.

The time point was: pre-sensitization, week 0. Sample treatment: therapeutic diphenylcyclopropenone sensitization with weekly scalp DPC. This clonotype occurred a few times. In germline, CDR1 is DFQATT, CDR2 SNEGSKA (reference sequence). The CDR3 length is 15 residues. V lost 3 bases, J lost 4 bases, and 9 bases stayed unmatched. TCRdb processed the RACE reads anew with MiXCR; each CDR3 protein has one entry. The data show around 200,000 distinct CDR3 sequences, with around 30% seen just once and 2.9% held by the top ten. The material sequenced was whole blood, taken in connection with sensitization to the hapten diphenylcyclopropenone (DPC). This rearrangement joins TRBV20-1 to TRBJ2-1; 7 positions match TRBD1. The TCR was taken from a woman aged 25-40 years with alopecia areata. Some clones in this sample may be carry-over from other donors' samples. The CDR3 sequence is CSASDRDRPYNEQFF. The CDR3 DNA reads TGCAGTGCTAGCGATCGGGACAGACCGTACAATGAGCAGTTCTTC.